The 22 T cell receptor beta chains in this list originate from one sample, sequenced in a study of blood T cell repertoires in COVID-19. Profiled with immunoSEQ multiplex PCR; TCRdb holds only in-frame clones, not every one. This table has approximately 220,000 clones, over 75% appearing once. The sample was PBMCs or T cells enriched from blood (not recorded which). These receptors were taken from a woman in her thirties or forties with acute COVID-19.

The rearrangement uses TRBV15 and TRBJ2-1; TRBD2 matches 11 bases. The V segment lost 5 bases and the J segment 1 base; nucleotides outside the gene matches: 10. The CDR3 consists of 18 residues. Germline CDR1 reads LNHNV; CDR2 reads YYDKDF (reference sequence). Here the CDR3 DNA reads TGTGCCACCAGCGGTATTGCTAGCGGGAGGACTTCCTACAATGAGCAGTTCTTC. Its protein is CATSGIASGRTSYNEQFF.

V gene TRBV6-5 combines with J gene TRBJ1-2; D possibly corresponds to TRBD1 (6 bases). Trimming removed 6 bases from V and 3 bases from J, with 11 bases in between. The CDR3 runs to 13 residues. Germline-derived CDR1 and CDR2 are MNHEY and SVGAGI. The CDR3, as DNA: TGTGCCAGCAGCAGGACAGCCGACTATGGCTACACCTTC. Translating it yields CASSRTADYGYTF.

The CDR3 region is CSASKGLAGGSMRTDTQYF. CDR3 bases: TGCAGTGCTAGTAAGGGACTAGCGGGAGGGAGTATGCGCACAGATACGCAGTATTTT. V usage is TRBV20-1 and J usage is TRBJ2-3; the match to TRBD2 covers 16 bases. The CDR3 extends over 19 amino acids. The germline V gene encodes CDR1 DFQATT and CDR2 SNEGSKA (reference sequence). V shed 3 bases and J 1 base; nucleotides not matched to a gene: 10.

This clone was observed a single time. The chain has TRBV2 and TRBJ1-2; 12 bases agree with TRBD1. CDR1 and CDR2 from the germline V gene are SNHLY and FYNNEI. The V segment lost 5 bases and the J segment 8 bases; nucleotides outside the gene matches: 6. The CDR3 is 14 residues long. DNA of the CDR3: TGTGCCAGCAGTCCGGGACAGGGGGCGGAGGGCTACACCTTC. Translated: CASSPGQGAEGYTF.

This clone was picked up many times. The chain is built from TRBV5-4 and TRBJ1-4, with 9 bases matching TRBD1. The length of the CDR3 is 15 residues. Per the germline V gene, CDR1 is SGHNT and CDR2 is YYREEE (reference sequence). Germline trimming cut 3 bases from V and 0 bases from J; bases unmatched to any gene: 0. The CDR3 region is CASSWDRATNEKLFF. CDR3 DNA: TGTGCCAGCAGCTGGGACAGGGCAACTAATGAAAAACTGTTTTTT.

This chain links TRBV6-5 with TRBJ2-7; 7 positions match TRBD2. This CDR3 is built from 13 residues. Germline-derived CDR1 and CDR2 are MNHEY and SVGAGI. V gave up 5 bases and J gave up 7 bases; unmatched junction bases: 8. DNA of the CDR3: TGTGCCAGCAGTCCCTGGGGGGGGGTGGAGCAGTACTTC. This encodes CASSPWGGVEQYF.

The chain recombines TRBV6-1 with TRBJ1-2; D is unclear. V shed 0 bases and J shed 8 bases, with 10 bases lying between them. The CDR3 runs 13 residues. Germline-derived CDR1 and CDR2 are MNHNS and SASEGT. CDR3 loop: CASSEAPRGGYTF. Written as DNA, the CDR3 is TGTGCCAGCAGTGAAGCCCCACGAGGAGGCTACACCTTC.

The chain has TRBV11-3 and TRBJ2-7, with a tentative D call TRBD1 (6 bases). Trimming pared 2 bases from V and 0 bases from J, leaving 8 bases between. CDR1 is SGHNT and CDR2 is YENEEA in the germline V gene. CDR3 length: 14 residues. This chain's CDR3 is CASSLRGFSYEQYF. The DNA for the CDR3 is TGTGCCAGCAGCTTAAGGGGGTTCTCCTACGAGCAGTACTTC.

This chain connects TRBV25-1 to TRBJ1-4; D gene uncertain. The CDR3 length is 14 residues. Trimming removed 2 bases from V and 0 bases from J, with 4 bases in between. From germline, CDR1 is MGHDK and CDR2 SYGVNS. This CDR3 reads CASSERATNEKLFF. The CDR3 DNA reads TGTGCCAGCAGTGAACGCGCAACTAATGAAAAACTGTTTTTT.

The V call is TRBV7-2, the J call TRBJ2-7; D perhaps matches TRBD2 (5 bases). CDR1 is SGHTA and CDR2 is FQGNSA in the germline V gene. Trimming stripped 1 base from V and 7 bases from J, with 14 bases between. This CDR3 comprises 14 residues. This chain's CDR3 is CASSLGRVRVEQYF. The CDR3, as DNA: TGTGCCAGCAGCTTAGGAAGGGTGAGGGTGGAGCAGTACTTC.

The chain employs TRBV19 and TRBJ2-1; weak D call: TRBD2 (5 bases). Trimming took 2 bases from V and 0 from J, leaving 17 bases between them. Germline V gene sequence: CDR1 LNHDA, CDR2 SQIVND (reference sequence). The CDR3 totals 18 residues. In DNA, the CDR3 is TGTGCCAGTAGTATAATAACGAGGGATGGTCGCTCCTACAATGAGCAGTTCTTC. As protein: CASSIITRDGRSYNEQFF.

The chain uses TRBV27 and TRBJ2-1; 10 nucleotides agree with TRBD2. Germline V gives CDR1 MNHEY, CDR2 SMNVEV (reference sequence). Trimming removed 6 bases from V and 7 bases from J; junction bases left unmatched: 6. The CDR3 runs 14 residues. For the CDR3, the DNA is TGTGCCAGCAGCGGACTAGCGGTAAGGAATGAGCAGTTCTTC. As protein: CASSGLAVRNEQFF.

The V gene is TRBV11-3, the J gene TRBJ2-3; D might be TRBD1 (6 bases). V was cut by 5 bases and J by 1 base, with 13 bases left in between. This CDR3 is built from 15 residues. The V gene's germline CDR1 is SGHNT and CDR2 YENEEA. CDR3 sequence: CASSLSQGGTDTQYF. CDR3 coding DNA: TGTGCCAGCAGCCTTTCACAGGGTGGCACAGATACGCAGTATTTT.

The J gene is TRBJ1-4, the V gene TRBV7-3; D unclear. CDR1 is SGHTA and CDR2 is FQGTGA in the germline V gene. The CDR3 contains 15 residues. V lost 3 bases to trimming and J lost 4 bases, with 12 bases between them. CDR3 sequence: CASSFLGAHNEKLFF. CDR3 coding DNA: TGTGCCAGCAGCTTCCTCGGAGCTCATAATGAAAAACTGTTTTTT.

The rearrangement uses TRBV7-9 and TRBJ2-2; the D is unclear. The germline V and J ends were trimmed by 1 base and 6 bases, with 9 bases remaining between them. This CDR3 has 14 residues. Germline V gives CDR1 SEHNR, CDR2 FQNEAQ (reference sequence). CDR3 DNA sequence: TGTGCCAGCAGCTTAGAAGCCGGGTCCGGGGAGCTGTTTTTT. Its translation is CASSLEAGSGELFF.

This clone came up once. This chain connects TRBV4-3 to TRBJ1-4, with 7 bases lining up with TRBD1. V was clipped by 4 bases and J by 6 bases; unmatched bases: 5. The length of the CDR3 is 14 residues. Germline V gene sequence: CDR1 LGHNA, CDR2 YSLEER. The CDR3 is CASSRTGTDEKLFF. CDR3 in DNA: TGCGCCAGCAGCCGTACCGGGACAGATGAAAAACTGTTTTTT.

The CDR3 sequence is CSVFGPGAEEQYF. CDR3 coding DNA: TGCAGCGTCTTTGGGCCAGGGGCTGAGGAGCAGTACTTC. The chain uses TRBV29-1 and TRBJ2-7, with D maybe TRBD1 (6 bases). This CDR3 has 13 residues. Germline CDR1 reads SQVTM; CDR2 reads ANQGSEA. Trimming removed 6 bases at V and 7 bases at J, with 19 bases between.

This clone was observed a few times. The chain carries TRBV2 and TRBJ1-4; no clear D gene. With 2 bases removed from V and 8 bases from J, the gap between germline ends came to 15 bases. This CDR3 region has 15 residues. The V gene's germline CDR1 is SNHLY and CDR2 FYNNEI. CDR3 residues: CASSENPVRVEKLFF. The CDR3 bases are TGTGCCAGCAGTGAAAATCCAGTTCGGGTAGAAAAACTGTTTTTT.

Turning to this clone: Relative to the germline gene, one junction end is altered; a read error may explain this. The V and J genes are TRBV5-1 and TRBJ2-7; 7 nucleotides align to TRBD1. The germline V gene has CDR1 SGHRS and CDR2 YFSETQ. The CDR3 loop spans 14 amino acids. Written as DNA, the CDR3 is TGCGCCAGCAGCTTGGCAGGCCGAGTGGACAGGACAACTTTC. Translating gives CASSLAGRVDRTTF.

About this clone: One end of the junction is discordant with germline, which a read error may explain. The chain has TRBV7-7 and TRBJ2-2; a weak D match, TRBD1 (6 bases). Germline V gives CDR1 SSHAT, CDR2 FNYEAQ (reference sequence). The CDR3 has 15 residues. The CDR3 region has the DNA TGTGCTAGCAGGGACGAGGGGGTGAACACCGGGGAGCTGTTTTTT. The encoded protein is CASRDEGVNTGELFF.

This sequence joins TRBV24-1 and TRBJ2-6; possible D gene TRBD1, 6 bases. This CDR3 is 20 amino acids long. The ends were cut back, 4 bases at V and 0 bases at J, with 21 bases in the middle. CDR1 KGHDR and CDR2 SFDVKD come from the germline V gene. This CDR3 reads CATSDPGRDKLSSGANVLTF. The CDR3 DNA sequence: TGTGCCACCAGTGACCCCGGCCGGGACAAATTGAGCTCTGGGGCCAACGTCCTGACTTTC.

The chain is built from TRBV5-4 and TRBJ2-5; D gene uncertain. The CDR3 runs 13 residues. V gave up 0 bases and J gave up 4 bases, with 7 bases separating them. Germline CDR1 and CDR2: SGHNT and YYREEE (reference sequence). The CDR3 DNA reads TGTGCCAGCAGCTTGGCCGGTTCAGAGACCCAGTACTTC. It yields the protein CASSLAGSETQYF. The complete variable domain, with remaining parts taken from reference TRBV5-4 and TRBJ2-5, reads ETGVTQSPTHLIKTRGQQVTLRCSSQSGHNTVSWYQQALGQGPQFIFQYYREEENGRGNFPPRFSGLQFPNYSSELNVNALELDDSALYLCASSLAGSETQYFGPGTRLLVL.